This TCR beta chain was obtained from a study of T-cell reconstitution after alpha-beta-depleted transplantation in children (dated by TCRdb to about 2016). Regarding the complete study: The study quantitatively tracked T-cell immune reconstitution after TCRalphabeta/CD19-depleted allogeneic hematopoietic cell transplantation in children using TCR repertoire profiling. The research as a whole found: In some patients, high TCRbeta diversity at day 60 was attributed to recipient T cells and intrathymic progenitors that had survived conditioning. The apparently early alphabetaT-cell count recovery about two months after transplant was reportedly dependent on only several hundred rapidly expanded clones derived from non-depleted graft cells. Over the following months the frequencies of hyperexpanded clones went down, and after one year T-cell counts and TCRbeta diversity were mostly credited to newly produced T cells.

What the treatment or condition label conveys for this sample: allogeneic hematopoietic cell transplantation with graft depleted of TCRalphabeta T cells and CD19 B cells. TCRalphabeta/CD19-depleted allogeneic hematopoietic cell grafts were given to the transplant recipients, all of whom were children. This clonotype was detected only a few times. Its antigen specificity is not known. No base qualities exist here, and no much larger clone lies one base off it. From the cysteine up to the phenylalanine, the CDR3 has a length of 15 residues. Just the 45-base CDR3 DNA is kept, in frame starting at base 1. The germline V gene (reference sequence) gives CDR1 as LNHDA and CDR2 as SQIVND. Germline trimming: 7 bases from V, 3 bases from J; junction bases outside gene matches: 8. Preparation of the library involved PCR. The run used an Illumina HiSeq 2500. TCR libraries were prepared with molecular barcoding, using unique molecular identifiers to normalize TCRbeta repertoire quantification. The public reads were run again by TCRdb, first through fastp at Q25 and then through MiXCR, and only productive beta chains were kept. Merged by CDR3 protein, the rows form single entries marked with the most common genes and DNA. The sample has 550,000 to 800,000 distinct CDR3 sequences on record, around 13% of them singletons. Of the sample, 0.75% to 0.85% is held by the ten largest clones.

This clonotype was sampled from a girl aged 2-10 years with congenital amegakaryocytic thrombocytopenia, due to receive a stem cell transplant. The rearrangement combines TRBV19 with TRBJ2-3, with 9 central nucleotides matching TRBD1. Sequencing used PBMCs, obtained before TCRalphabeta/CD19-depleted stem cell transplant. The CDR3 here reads CASNQQGAPTDTQYF. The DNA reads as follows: TGTGCCAGTAACCAACAGGGGGCCCCGACAGATACGCAGTATTTT.